This TCR beta chain was obtained from a study of vaccination and CD4 T cells after COVID-19. Study-wide context: Two-dose vaccination with either BNT162b2 or mRNA-1273 was given to participants. Study-level results: The study sampled relatively few convalescent patients and omitted early post-infection timepoints.

Worth noting for this clonotype: Its antigen remains unidentified.

With 5 bases removed from V and 7 bases from J, the gap between germline ends came to 21 bases. The CDR3 sequence is 16 residues long. The germline CDR1 and CDR2 sequences are SEHNR and FQNEAQ (reference sequence). Time point meaning: late sampling 161 to 241 days after vaccination in a few convalescent patients. Treatment here: roughly 10-day PBMC culture with coronavirus spike peptide pools or control peptides (ViraFEST assay). Once cultured about 11 days, CD4+ T cells underwent isolation by negative selection. Researchers used the Oncomine TCR Beta short-read assay to sequence DNA from cultured CD4+ T cells. MiXCR was run by TCRdb on the PCR reads, yielding one entry per CDR3 protein. The sample lists approximately 20,000 distinct CDR3 sequences, 46% occurring once.

The chain is built from TRBV7-9 and TRBJ2-1; maybe TRBD2 (6 bases). This receptor was taken from a human donor who had recovered from COVID-19. The source was CD4+ T cells from blood, cultured in vitro, collected about 7 months after SARS-CoV-2 vaccination. The CDR3 region is CASSQRRGARINEQFF. The CDR3 nucleotides read TGTGCCAGCAGCCAGCGGAGGGGCGCCAGGATAAATGAGCAGTTCTTC.